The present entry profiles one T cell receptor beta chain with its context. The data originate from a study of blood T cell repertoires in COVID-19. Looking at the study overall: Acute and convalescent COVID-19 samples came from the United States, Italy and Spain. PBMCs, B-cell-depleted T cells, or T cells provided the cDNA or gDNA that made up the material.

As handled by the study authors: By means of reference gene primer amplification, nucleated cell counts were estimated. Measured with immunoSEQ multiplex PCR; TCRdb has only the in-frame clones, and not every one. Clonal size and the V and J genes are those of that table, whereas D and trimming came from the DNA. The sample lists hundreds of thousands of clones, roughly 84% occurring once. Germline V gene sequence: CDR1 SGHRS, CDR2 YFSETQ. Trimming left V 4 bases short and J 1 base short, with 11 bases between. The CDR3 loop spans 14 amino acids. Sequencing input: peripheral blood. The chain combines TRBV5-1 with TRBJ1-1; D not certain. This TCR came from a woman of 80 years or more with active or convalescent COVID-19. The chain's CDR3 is CASSQTLRNTEAFF. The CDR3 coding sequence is TGCGCCAGCAGCCAAACTCTTCGGAACACTGAAGCTTTCTTT.